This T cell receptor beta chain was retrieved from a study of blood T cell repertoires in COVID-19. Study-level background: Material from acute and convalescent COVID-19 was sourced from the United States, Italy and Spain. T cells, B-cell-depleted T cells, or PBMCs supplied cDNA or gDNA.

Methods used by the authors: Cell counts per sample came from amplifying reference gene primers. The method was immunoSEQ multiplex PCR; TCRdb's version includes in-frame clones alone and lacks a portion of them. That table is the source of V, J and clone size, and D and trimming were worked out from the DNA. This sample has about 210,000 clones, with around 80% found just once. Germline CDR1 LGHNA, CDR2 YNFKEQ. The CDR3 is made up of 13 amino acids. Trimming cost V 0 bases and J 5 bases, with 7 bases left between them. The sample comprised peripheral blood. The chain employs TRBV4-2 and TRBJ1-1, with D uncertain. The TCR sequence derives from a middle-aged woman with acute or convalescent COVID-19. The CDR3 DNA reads TGTGCCAGCAGCCAAGAGAGATATACTGAAGCTTTCTTT. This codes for CASSQERYTEAFF.